These 23 T cell receptor beta chains share one sample of origin, sequenced in a study of blood T cell repertoires in COVID-19. Generated by immunoSEQ multiplex PCR, the TCRdb table keeps only in-frame clones and is missing some. The profile shows tens of thousands of clones, about 83% of them singletons. Sequencing was performed on peripheral blood. All receptors derive from a woman in her fifties or sixties with acute or convalescent COVID-19.

The rearrangement uses TRBV21-1 and TRBJ1-5. TRBV21-1 is assigned pseudogene status. The CDR3 loop spans 14 amino acids. The CDR3 bases are TGTGCCAGCAGCAAAGGAGAGGGAGAGCAGCCCCAGCATTTT. Its translation: CASSKGEGEQPQHF.

The genes are TRBV3-1 (or the pseudogene TRBV3-2) and TRBJ1-1; D is unclear. CDR1 and CDR2 (germline): LGHDT, YNNKEL (reference sequence). The CDR3 is 16 amino acids. Trimming removed 0 bases from V and 0 bases from J, with 11 bases in between. CDR3 loop: CASSQEVGRMNTEAFF. The CDR3 nucleotides are TGTGCCAGCAGCCAAGAAGTAGGGAGAATGAACACTGAAGCTTTCTTT.

V and J are TRBV30 and TRBJ1-2, with D possibly being TRBD1 (5 bases). The V and J ends lost 0 bases and 4 bases respectively, with 15 bases between them. This CDR3 has 15 residues. Germline lookup yields CDR1 GTSNPN and CDR2 SVGIG (reference sequence). CDR3 amino acids: CAWSVLGGGGYGYTF. DNA of the CDR3: TGTGCCTGGAGTGTACTAGGCGGGGGGGGCTATGGCTACACCTTC.

This chain connects TRBV2 to TRBJ2-1; D is possibly TRBD2 (6 bases). This CDR3 comprises 13 residues. Trimming pared 8 bases from V and 5 bases from J, leaving 13 bases between. The germline gives CDR1 SNHLY, CDR2 FYNNEI. The CDR3 nucleotides are TGTGCCAGCTCGGGGACTTTCGACAATGAGCAGTTCTTC. This sequence encodes CASSGTFDNEQFF.

CDR3 region: CASRMTVNQPQHF. The DNA of the CDR3 is TGTGCCAGCAGAATGACAGTAAATCAGCCCCAGCATTTT. The V gene is TRBV12-3 or TRBV12-4, the J gene TRBJ1-5, with D perhaps matching TRBD1 (5 bases). The CDR3 is 13 amino acids. V was trimmed by 6 bases and J by 4 bases, leaving 10 bases between them.

This rearrangement joins TRBV5-1 to TRBJ2-5; D may be TRBD1 (5 bases). V shed 0 bases and J shed 2 bases, with 11 bases lying between them. Germline CDR1 is SGHRS and CDR2 is YFSETQ. The CDR3 is 15 residues long. The CDR3 region has the DNA TGCGCCAGCAGCTTGGGCCTAGGGGCTCAAGAGACCCAGTACTTC. Protein product: CASSLGLGAQETQYF.

The V gene is TRBV6-4, the J gene TRBJ1-2; D possibly corresponds to TRBD1 (6 bases). Per the germline V gene, CDR1 is MRHNA and CDR2 is SNTAGT. Trimming took 5 bases from V and 1 from J, leaving 8 bases between them. The CDR3 runs 13 residues. This CDR3 is CASSQTGNYGYTF. The CDR3 bases are TGTGCCAGCAGTCAGACAGGTAACTATGGCTACACCTTC.

The chain is built from TRBV30 and TRBJ2-2, with 9 bases lining up with TRBD2. Per the germline V gene, CDR1 is GTSNPN and CDR2 is SVGIG (reference sequence). Trimming cost V 1 base and J 4 bases; bases outside gene matches: 10. The CDR3 sequence is 17 residues long. The CDR3 nucleotides are TGTGCCTGGAGTGCCCTGGGAGCGGGAGGTTCCACCGGGGAGCTGTTTTTT. It specifies CAWSALGAGGSTGELFF.

The chain employs TRBV6-5 and TRBJ1-2; 9 nucleotides align to TRBD1. Germline loops: CDR1 MNHEY, CDR2 SVGAGI. With V trimmed by 6 bases and J by 8 bases, 10 bases remained unmatched. The CDR3 is 14 residues long. The CDR3 protein is CASSLGQGKGGYTF. The DNA of the CDR3 is TGTGCCAGCAGCTTGGGACAGGGAAAGGGGGGCTACACCTTC.

This clone has just one count. J is TRBJ2-3 and V is TRBV7-3; 10 bases agree with TRBD2. Germline V gene lookup returns CDR1 SGHTA and CDR2 FQGTGA. Germline trimming cut 3 bases from V and 2 bases from J; bases unmatched to any gene: 5. The CDR3 is 16 amino acids. The CDR3 loop is CASSFQAGGNTDTQYF. DNA of the CDR3: TGTGCCAGCAGCTTCCAAGCGGGGGGGAACACAGATACGCAGTATTTT.

The chain links TRBV19 to TRBJ1-4; no definite D call. Germline CDR1 reads LNHDA; CDR2 reads SQIVND (reference sequence). V was pared by 1 base and J by 4 bases, with 7 bases between. The CDR3 covers 14 residues. CDR3 DNA: TGTGCCAGTAGTATAGGAGGTCATAATGAAAAACTGTTTTTT. Its translation is CASSIGGHNEKLFF.

In the case of this clone: One end of the junction fails to match germline, which may point to a read error. This chain joins TRBV5-6 and TRBJ2-7; TRBD1 matches at 7 bases. The CDR3 extends over 11 amino acids. The V gene's germline CDR1 is SGHDT and CDR2 YYEEEE. The CDR3 is CASSLEDRWSF. The CDR3 nucleotides are TGTGCCAGCAGCTTGGAGGACAGGTGGTCCTTC.

The rearrangement uses TRBV19 and TRBJ1-2, with 10 bases matching TRBD1. The CDR3 has 14 residues. In germline, CDR1 is LNHDA, CDR2 SQIVND (reference sequence). Germline trimming cut 3 bases from V and 8 bases from J; bases unmatched to any gene: 6. The CDR3 spells CASSIDRGRGGYTF. CDR3 DNA: TGTGCCAGTAGTATCGACAGGGGGCGAGGAGGCTACACCTTC.

The chain links TRBV5-5 to TRBJ1-1, with 8 nucleotides matching TRBD1. Germline CDR1 and CDR2: SGHKS and YYEKEE (reference sequence). The CDR3 length is 14 residues. The J segment lost 4 bases and the V segment lost 2 bases, leaving 4 bases of the junction unmatched. CDR3 residues: CASSFRGQGTEAFF. CDR3 coding DNA: TGTGCCAGCAGCTTCAGGGGGCAGGGCACTGAAGCTTTCTTT.

The chain has TRBV14 and TRBJ1-3; D is unresolved. The CDR3 runs 13 residues. V dropped 2 bases and J dropped 7 bases, with 9 bases sitting between them. Germline V gene sequence: CDR1 SGHDN, CDR2 FVKESK. The CDR3 reads CASSQSGYNTIYF. The DNA for the CDR3 is TGTGCCAGCAGCCAATCGGGATACAACACCATATATTTT.

The V call is TRBV29-1, the J call TRBJ1-1; 8 bases align to TRBD1. Germline V CDR1 and CDR2: SQVTM, ANQGSEA. The CDR3 extends over 13 amino acids. The V and J ends lost 7 bases and 3 bases, in that order; junction bases with no gene match: 7. The CDR3 here is CSDRTGKDTEAFF. The CDR3 nucleotides are TGCAGCGACCGGACAGGGAAGGACACTGAAGCTTTCTTT.

The rearrangement links TRBV2 to TRBJ1-3; D is undetermined. There are 16 residues in the CDR3. Between the trimmed V and J ends, which lost 5 bases and 0 bases, there was a span of 14 bases. In germline, CDR1 is SNHLY, CDR2 FYNNEI. CDR3 sequence: CASSSDSFLSGNTIYF. The CDR3 DNA is TGTGCCAGCAGTTCAGACTCGTTCCTCTCTGGAAACACCATATATTTT.

The chain combines TRBV7-6 with TRBJ2-7, with TRBD1 matching over 9 bases. The CDR3 runs to 15 residues. The V gene end was trimmed by 1 base and the J gene end by 1 base; junction bases not matched to a gene: 2. Germline V gives CDR1 SGHVS, CDR2 FNYEAQ. CDR3 loop: CASSLGGQGSYEQYF. CDR3 DNA sequence: TGTGCCAGCAGCTTAGGGGGACAGGGATCCTACGAGCAGTACTTC.

The J gene is TRBJ1-5, the V gene TRBV21-1; the D call TRBD1 from the table was never checked on the DNA. TRBV21-1 is labeled a pseudogene. CDR3 length equals 16 residues. The CDR3 DNA is TGTGCCACCTCCACATGGGGGCCCCGGGGCAATCAGCCCCAGCATTTT. As protein: CATSTWGPRGNQPQHF.

The rearrangement uses TRBV4-2 and TRBJ2-5; D gene ambiguous. Germline CDR1 reads LGHNA; CDR2 reads YNFKEQ. The CDR3 runs 13 residues. Trimming pared 8 bases from V and 4 bases from J, leaving 14 bases between. Written as DNA, the CDR3 is TGTGCCAGCGCTCTCCTAGGTACAGAGACCCAGTACTTC. This codes for CASALLGTETQYF.

This clone was picked up a small number of times. The chain employs TRBV11-2 and TRBJ2-7; weak D call: TRBD1 (6 bases). Germline V CDR1 and CDR2: SGHAT, FQNNGV. V was clipped by 5 bases and J by 0 bases, with 14 bases between them. This CDR3 region has 15 residues. The CDR3 DNA sequence: TGTGCCAGCAGCGCCTGGCGGACAGCCTCCTACGAGCAGTACTTC. Protein: CASSAWRTASYEQYF.

The sample holds one count of this clone. V and J are TRBV5-1 and TRBJ2-1; TRBD1 might be the D (5 bases). The V and J ends lost 0 bases and 8 bases respectively, with 12 bases between them. Germline V gene lookup returns CDR1 SGHRS and CDR2 YFSETQ. The CDR3 is 14 residues long. CDR3 residues: CASSLEAGNHEQFF. In DNA, the CDR3 is TGCGCCAGCAGCTTGGAGGCAGGGAACCATGAGCAGTTCTTC. Combining the CDR3 with reference TRBV5-1 and TRBJ2-1 gives the whole variable domain KAGVTQTPRYLIKTRGQQVTLSCSPISGHRSVSWYQQTPGQGLQFLFEYFSETQRNKGNFPGRFSGRQFSNSRSEMNVSTLELGDSALYLCASSLEAGNHEQFFGPGTRLTVL.

The chain has TRBV30 and TRBJ1-5, with TRBD1 matching 9 bases. Trimming took 5 bases from V and 3 from J; bases not matched to a gene: 5. The germline gives CDR1 GTSNPN, CDR2 SVGIG (reference sequence). The CDR3 runs to 14 residues. The CDR3 spells CAWVGTGLNQPQHF. In DNA, the CDR3 is TGTGCCTGGGTGGGGACAGGGCTCAATCAGCCCCAGCATTTT.